These 27 T cell receptor beta chains were sequenced from one sample in a study of blood T cells in healthy people across ages. Primed by a sample-barcoded 5' primer and a J-beta primer mix, a second PCR proceeded for roughly 7 to 12 cycles. TCRdb used MiXCR to reprocess the 5' RACE reads, holding one entry per CDR3 protein. The sample includes approximately 1.5 million distinct CDR3 sequences, 35% to 45% seen only once; the top ten take under 5%. The material sequenced was blood. These receptor sequences come from a woman between 18 and 29 years old in good health.

This clonotype was observed once. The V gene is TRBV4-1, the J gene TRBJ1-2, with a tentative D call TRBD1 (5 bases). Per germline, CDR1 MGHRA and CDR2 YSYEKL. The CDR3 is 16 residues long. V was clipped by 0 bases and J by 3 bases, with 14 bases between them. CDR3 amino acids: CASSQESRLGDYGYTF. The CDR3 nucleotides read TGCGCCAGCAGCCAAGAATCCCGGCTGGGGGACTATGGCTACACCTTC.

The V gene is TRBV4-1, the J gene TRBJ2-7; a possible D gene is TRBD2 (6 bases). CDR1 is MGHRA and CDR2 is YSYEKL in the germline V gene. The CDR3 contains 15 residues. Trimming shortened V by 1 base and J by 4 bases, and 14 bases separated the two germline ends. The CDR3: CASSQGLGGLYEQYF. CDR3 coding DNA: TGCGCCAGCAGCCAAGGGCTCGGGGGATTGTACGAGCAGTACTTC.

This clonotype was seen more than once but under ten times. The V and J genes are TRBV2 and TRBJ1-1; the D is unclear. CDR1 and CDR2 from the germline V gene are SNHLY and FYNNEI. The CDR3 has 14 residues. With 8 bases removed from V and 2 bases from J, the gap between germline ends came to 15 bases. The CDR3 protein is CASAPRRGNTEAFF. CDR3 coding DNA: TGTGCCAGCGCGCCGCGCAGAGGAAACACTGAAGCTTTCTTT. The whole variable domain, remainder taken from reference TRBV2 and TRBJ1-1, is EPEVTQTPSHQVTQMGQEVILRCVPISNHLYFYWYRQILGQKVEFLVSFYNNEISEKSEIFDDQFSVERPDGSNFTLKIRSTKLEDSAMYFCASAPRRGNTEAFFGQGTRLTVV.

The gene calls are TRBV5-1 and TRBJ2-3; no clear D. The CDR3 contains 14 residues. V was trimmed by 1 base and J by 4 bases, leaving 10 bases between them. Germline CDR1 and CDR2: SGHRS and YFSETQ. The DNA of the CDR3 is TGCGCCAGCAGCTTGACCGGGCCTTCAGATACGCAGTATTTT. Translated: CASSLTGPSDTQYF.

The rearrangement uses TRBV2 and TRBJ1-3, with unresolved D. The CDR3 extends over 14 amino acids. Trimming shortened V by 4 bases and J by 0 bases, and 7 bases separated the two germline ends. Germline V gene lookup returns CDR1 SNHLY and CDR2 FYNNEI. The CDR3 here is CASSVKRSGNTIYF. In nucleotides, the CDR3 is TGTGCCAGCAGTGTGAAGCGCTCTGGAAACACCATATATTTT. Looking up the rest from reference TRBV2 and TRBJ1-3 gives the full variable domain: EPEVTQTPSHQVTQMGQEVILRCVPISNHLYFYWYRQILGQKVEFLVSFYNNEISEKSEIFDDQFSVERPDGSNFTLKIRSTKLEDSAMYFCASSVKRSGNTIYFGEGSWLTVV.

The chain links TRBV7-3 to TRBJ2-1; a weak D match, TRBD2 (6 bases). Germline CDR1 reads SGHTA; CDR2 reads FQGTGA. The CDR3 length is 17 residues. V dropped 5 bases and J dropped 0 bases, with 17 bases sitting between them. The CDR3 DNA reads as TGTGCCAGCAGCCGATCGGGGGTGACGAGCTCCTACAATGAGCAGTTCTTC. Its translation: CASSRSGVTSSYNEQFF.

Of note for this clonotype: A much larger clone sits a single nucleotide away, making a read error possible. The V and J genes are TRBV20-1 and TRBJ1-6; a weak D match, TRBD1 (5 bases). The CDR3 is 14 residues long. V was cut by 3 bases and J by 6 bases, with 12 bases left in between. Germline V gene data show CDR1 as DFQATT and CDR2 as SNEGSKA (reference sequence). The CDR3 nucleotides read TGCAGTGCTAGTGTCACAGGACCTAATTCACCCCTCCACTTT. Protein product: CSASVTGPNSPLHF.

The table lists this clonotype with a count of one. The genes are TRBV9 and TRBJ2-7; D might be TRBD1 (5 bases). The CDR3 contains 13 residues. The V gene lost 2 bases and the J gene lost 7 bases, with 13 bases spanning the gap. CDR1 and CDR2 from the germline V gene are SGDLS and YYNGEE. For the CDR3, the DNA is TGTGCCAGCAGCGTCTACCAGTCAGGGGAGCAGTACTTC. It codes for CASSVYQSGEQYF.

The chain couples TRBV12-3 or TRBV12-4 to TRBJ2-5; D is undetermined. The CDR3 totals 12 residues. Trimming took off 2 bases at V and 3 bases at J, with 4 bases between the two ends. In nucleotides, the CDR3 is TGTGCCAGCAGTTTACTCGAAGAGACCCAGTACTTC. The encoded protein is CASSLLEETQYF.

This clonotype has only a few counts. The chain recombines TRBV20-1 with TRBJ2-3, with TRBD2 matching over 14 bases. The V gene's germline CDR1 is DFQATT and CDR2 SNEGSKA (reference sequence). The CDR3 runs 16 residues. The CDR3 region has the DNA TGCAGCGCTTCGTTGGGACTAGCGGGAGACACAGATACGCAGTATTTT. Translated: CSASLGLAGDTDTQYF.

In its sample, this clonotype was seen a few times. The chain employs TRBV4-3 and TRBJ1-3; 8 bases fit TRBD1. The germline V gene encodes CDR1 LGHNA and CDR2 YSLEER. This CDR3 spans 16 amino acids. Trimming took 0 bases from V and 2 from J; bases not matched to a gene: 3. CDR3: CASSQDPRGPGNTIYF. The CDR3 DNA reads TGCGCCAGCAGCCAAGATCCCAGGGGGCCTGGAAACACCATATATTTT.

This clonotype was seen a handful of times. The CDR3 spells CASSEVLGGLAFF. DNA for the CDR3: TGTGCCAGCAGTGAGGTCCTGGGAGGGCTGGCTTTCTTT. The V gene is TRBV25-1, the J gene TRBJ1-1; D call uncertain. Germline CDR1 MGHDK, CDR2 SYGVNS. The CDR3 is 13 residues long. V lost 3 bases, J lost 11 bases, and 16 bases lay in between.

This clonotype has just a few counts. The gene calls are TRBV6-2 or TRBV6-3 and TRBJ1-5; a possible D gene is TRBD1 (6 bases). The CDR3 covers 13 residues. V lost 7 bases and J 4 bases, leaving 11 bases between the germline ends. Germline assignment: CDR1 MNHEY and CDR2 SVGEGT. The DNA for the CDR3 is TGTGCCAGCACTTCGGACAGAAATCAGCCCCAGCATTTT. The encoded protein is CASTSDRNQPQHF.

The genes are TRBV28 and TRBJ1-2, with a possible D match to TRBD1 (6 bases). V was shortened by 7 bases and J by 4 bases, with 16 bases between the two germline ends. This CDR3 spans 14 amino acids. Germline assignment: CDR1 MDHEN and CDR2 SYDVKM. The CDR3 loop is CASTGAQRPYGYTF. CDR3 coding DNA: TGTGCCAGCACAGGGGCGCAGAGGCCCTATGGCTACACCTTC.

This clonotype turned up a few times. The chain joins TRBV4-1 to TRBJ1-2, with D unresolved. From germline, CDR1 is MGHRA and CDR2 YSYEKL. The CDR3 has 16 amino acids. V was clipped by 2 bases and J by 4 bases, with 17 bases between them. DNA for the CDR3: TGCGCCAGCAGCCAACCTTTCAACAGTAGGCGCTATGGCTACACCTTC. It encodes CASSQPFNSRRYGYTF.

Concerning this clonotype: Being one base from a much bigger clone, this may be a read error. The chain carries TRBV6-6 and TRBJ2-5; 8 bases are shared with TRBD1. The CDR3 has 14 residues. The V gene's germline CDR1 is MNHNY and CDR2 SVGAGI (reference sequence). The J segment lost 11 bases and the V segment lost 5 bases, leaving 13 bases of the junction unmatched. Here the CDR3 reads CASSAGQEGNEQYF. DNA of the CDR3: TGTGCCAGCAGTGCGGGACAGGAAGGGAATGAGCAGTACTTC.

The rearrangement links TRBV4-1 to TRBJ1-1, with 9 bases fitting TRBD1. Germline lookup yields CDR1 MGHRA and CDR2 YSYEKL. This CDR3 region has 15 residues. Trimming removed 4 bases from V and 3 bases from J; junction bases left unmatched: 6. DNA of the CDR3: TGCGCCAGCAGCCGGGGACAGGGCACCCACACTGAAGCTTTCTTT. This codes for CASSRGQGTHTEAFF.

The chain recombines TRBV12-3 or TRBV12-4 with TRBJ2-1, with D possibly matching TRBD2 (5 bases). This CDR3 has 14 amino acids. V lost 5 bases to trimming and J lost 6 bases, with 14 bases between them. The CDR3 is CASSAGESINEQFF. In DNA form, the CDR3 reads TGTGCCAGCAGTGCCGGGGAAAGCATCAATGAGCAGTTCTTC.

The rearrangement joins TRBV20-1 to TRBJ2-7; no clear D. The CDR3 totals 12 residues. Germline V lookup: CDR1 DFQATT, CDR2 SNEGSKA (reference sequence). Trimming shortened V by 3 bases and J by 2 bases, and 8 bases separated the two germline ends. CDR3 residues: CSARPRTYEQYF. DNA of the CDR3: TGCAGTGCTAGGCCGCGGACCTACGAGCAGTACTTC.

This clonotype showed up many times. The J gene is TRBJ2-6, the V gene TRBV3-1; possible D gene TRBD2, 5 bases. The V and J ends lost 0 bases and 2 bases respectively, with 11 bases between them. The CDR3 is 17 residues long. CDR1 is LGHDT, CDR2 YNNKEL, per germline (reference sequence). Here the CDR3 reads CASSQDWLGAGANVLTF. The DNA for the CDR3 is TGTGCCAGCAGCCAAGATTGGTTGGGAGCTGGGGCCAACGTCCTGACTTTC.

The gene calls are TRBV7-9 and TRBJ2-7; 9 positions agree with TRBD2. V lost 5 bases to trimming and J lost 3 bases; unmatched junction nucleotides: 8. The CDR3 is 15 amino acids. From germline, CDR1 is SEHNR and CDR2 FQNEAQ (reference sequence). The DNA for the CDR3 is TGTGCCAGCAGCCTGCAGCGGGAGGCTTTCTACGAGCAGTACTTC. This sequence encodes CASSLQREAFYEQYF.

The chain is built from TRBV6-5 and TRBJ1-1, with unresolved D. From germline, CDR1 is MNHEY and CDR2 SVGAGI. The CDR3 loop spans 15 amino acids. Between the trimmed V and J ends, which lost 0 bases and 1 base, there was a span of 9 bases. The DNA for the CDR3 is TGTGCCAGCAGTTACTCGTACCCCCCGAACACTGAAGCTTTCTTT. It specifies CASSYSYPPNTEAFF.

The rearrangement uses TRBV7-2 and TRBJ1-5, with 7 bases aligning to TRBD1. CDR1 is SGHTA, CDR2 FQGNSA, per germline. The length of the CDR3 is 16 residues. V was pared by 3 bases and J by 7 bases, with 12 bases of the junction left unmatched. The CDR3 region is CASSFHQGESGQPQHF. The CDR3 bases are TGTGCCAGCAGCTTCCACCAGGGGGAGTCTGGGCAGCCCCAGCATTTT.

The chain has TRBV29-1 and TRBJ2-1; no clear D. Germline lookup yields CDR1 SQVTM and CDR2 ANQGSEA. This CDR3 has 16 amino acids. Trimming removed 0 bases at V and 0 bases at J, with 12 bases between. The CDR3 sequence: CSVEDLLGVSYNEQFF. DNA for the CDR3: TGCAGCGTTGAAGATCTTCTTGGAGTCTCCTACAATGAGCAGTTCTTC.

This CDR3 is CASSETRGHTGELFF. CDR3 DNA: TGTGCCAGCAGTGAAACCCGCGGCCACACCGGGGAGCTGTTTTTT. This sequence joins TRBV2 and TRBJ2-2; D remains ambiguous. Trimming left V 2 bases short and J 3 bases short, with 10 bases between. CDR1 is SNHLY and CDR2 is FYNNEI in the germline V gene. CDR3 size: 15 residues.

This clonotype was seen a single time. V is TRBV4-1 and J is TRBJ1-3, with 7 bases that match TRBD1. CDR3 size: 14 residues. The germline V gene has CDR1 MGHRA and CDR2 YSYEKL. Germline trimming cut 6 bases from V and 8 bases from J; bases unmatched to any gene: 10. The CDR3 DNA reads as TGCGCCAGCAGGCCTAGGGGGCTTCGAGACACCATATATTTT. Amino acid sequence: CASRPRGLRDTIYF.

V usage is TRBV28 and J usage is TRBJ2-1; 12 bases line up with TRBD2. Germline values: CDR1 MDHEN, CDR2 SYDVKM. V lost 8 bases to trimming and J lost 1 base; unmatched junction nucleotides: 3. The CDR3 covers 15 residues. The CDR3 nucleotides are TGTGCCAGCGCTCTAGCGGGAGGGTCCTACAATGAGCAGTTCTTC. Translation gives CASALAGGSYNEQFF.